The sequence of this T cell receptor (beta chain) was determined in a study of shared clonotypes between healthy human individuals. CDR3 length: 13 residues. Per the germline V gene, CDR1 is MDHEN and CDR2 is SYDVKM. V lost 10 bases, J lost 3 bases, and 14 bases lay in between. Sequenced by immunoSEQ multiplex PCR; TCRdb stores in-frame clones only, minus some. The top ten hold 0.39% of the sample, which has millions of clones, approximately 95% seen once. The TCR originated in a man aged 18 to 30 in good health. Some clones in this sample may be carry-over from other donors' samples. The sequencing input was naive CD4+ T cells from PBMCs. The subset: CD45RA+ positively selected. The chain uses TRBV28 and TRBJ2-3; D is unresolved. For the CDR3, the DNA is TGTGCCACCAAAGAAGGGCGAACAGATACGCAGTATTTT. It translates to CATKEGRTDTQYF. Full variable domain (remainder filled in from reference TRBV28 and TRBJ2-3): DVKVTQSSRYLVKRTGEKVFLECVQDMDHENMFWYRQDPGLGLRLIYFSYDVKMKEKGDIPEGYSVSREKKERFSLILESASTNQTSMYLCATKEGRTDTQYFGPGTRLTVL.